The 18 T cell receptor beta chains reported below all come from one sample, sequenced in a study of cytomegalovirus exposure and HLA in healthy donors (dated by TCRdb to about 2017). Library creation used the immunoSEQ multiplex PCR assay. For the multiplex PCR, a mixture combining 60 forward primers for TCR Vbeta segments and 13 reverse primers for TCR Jbeta segments was used. The immuneACCESS repertoire file appears here via TCRdb, limited to in-frame rearrangements. These files lack a portion of the clones; in checked studies, under half of the deficit traces to unresolved V genes, and the cause of the others is not known. This sample comprises more than 150,000 clones, roughly 79% of them detected only once. The ten most abundant clones make up roughly 1.5% of the sample. The material sequenced was PBMCs. Receptor source: a man between 40 and 49 years old in good health and CMV-seronegative.

J is TRBJ1-4 and V is TRBV6-1; no reliable D call. V was clipped by 5 bases and J by 4 bases, with 14 bases between them. The CDR3 contains 15 residues. Germline assignment: CDR1 MNHNS and CDR2 SASEGT. CDR3 amino acids: CASSPRGGFNEKLFF. In DNA form, the CDR3 reads TGTGCCAGCAGTCCCCGGGGAGGATTTAATGAAAAACTGTTTTTT.

This rearrangement joins TRBV28 to TRBJ2-7; 7 bases fit TRBD1. The CDR3 sequence is 15 residues long. Germline V gene sequence: CDR1 MDHEN, CDR2 SYDVKM. Trimming cost V 3 bases and J 0 bases; bases outside gene matches: 5. The CDR3 DNA follows: TGTGCCAGCAGTTTTCAGGCAGGGGGCTCCTACGAGCAGTACTTC. As protein: CASSFQAGGSYEQYF.

The chain uses TRBV27 and TRBJ2-2, with 8 bases fitting TRBD1. The CDR3 sequence is 15 residues long. Trimming cost V 7 bases and J 4 bases; bases outside gene matches: 8. In germline, CDR1 is MNHEY, CDR2 SMNVEV (reference sequence). The CDR3 sequence: CASTRGTGPTGELFF. CDR3 sequence (DNA): TGTGCCAGCACCAGAGGGACAGGCCCCACCGGGGAGCTGTTTTTT.

The chain carries TRBV7-6 and TRBJ2-3, with no clear D. CDR3 length equals 15 residues. The V end was cut by 1 base, the J end by 2 bases, with 10 bases between. CDR1 and CDR2 from the germline V gene are SGHVS and FNYEAQ. CDR3 in amino acids: CASSLGEVITDTQYF. The CDR3 bases are TGTGCCAGCAGCTTAGGCGAAGTCATCACAGATACGCAGTATTTT.

V and J are TRBV9 and TRBJ2-2; a weak D match, TRBD1 (6 bases). There are 15 residues in the CDR3. Germline V gives CDR1 SGDLS, CDR2 YYNGEE. Trimming removed 3 bases from V and 6 bases from J, with 15 bases in between. CDR3 in amino acids: CASSAGQSPAGELFF. In nucleotides, the CDR3 is TGTGCCAGCAGCGCCGGACAGTCCCCGGCCGGGGAGCTGTTTTTT.

V is TRBV10-3 and J is TRBJ2-7; the D gene is possibly TRBD2 (6 bases). The CDR3 has 13 amino acids. Germline lookup yields CDR1 ENHRY and CDR2 SYGVKD. Trimming took 0 bases from V and 13 from J, leaving 16 bases between them. The CDR3 loop is CAISESSPGVYYV. For the CDR3, the DNA is TGTGCCATCAGTGAGTCTTCGCCGGGAGTGTATTACGTC.

The V call is TRBV5-4, the J call TRBJ2-5; 7 nucleotides align to TRBD1. This CDR3 has 16 residues. CDR1 and CDR2 (germline): SGHNT, YYREEE (reference sequence). Trimming cost V 4 bases and J 5 bases; bases outside gene matches: 14. CDR3 DNA: TGTGCCAGCAGCCGAGGAACAGGGGATCCGGGTGAGACCCAGTACTTC. Protein sequence: CASSRGTGDPGETQYF.

The chain couples TRBV2 to TRBJ1-2, with TRBD1 matching 7 bases. Germline V CDR1 and CDR2: SNHLY, FYNNEI. The V and J ends lost 7 bases and 4 bases, in that order; junction bases with no gene match: 3. The CDR3 has 12 residues. Here the CDR3 DNA reads TGTGCCAGCACCCCAGGGGGCTATGGCTACACCTTC. This gives the protein CASTPGGYGYTF.

V is TRBV5-1 and J is TRBJ2-1; 10 positions agree with TRBD1. The J segment lost 6 bases and the V segment lost 3 bases, leaving 6 bases of the junction unmatched. This CDR3 has 15 residues. CDR1 and CDR2 (germline): SGHRS, YFSETQ. DNA of the CDR3: TGCGCCAGCAGCTCCCGGGACAGGGGACTCAATGAGCAGTTCTTC. It translates to CASSSRDRGLNEQFF.

V gene TRBV28 combines with J gene TRBJ1-5, with a weak D call TRBD1 (5 bases). The CDR3 runs 15 residues. The V end lost 8 bases, the J end lost 4 bases, and 18 bases lay between the germline ends. CDR1 and CDR2 from the germline V gene are MDHEN and SYDVKM. CDR3 sequence (DNA): TGTGCCAGCGTCAGGGCAGGGAAGGGGAATCAGCCCCAGCATTTT. This translates into CASVRAGKGNQPQHF.

The chain couples TRBV11-2 to TRBJ2-1; possibly TRBD1 for D (6 bases). This CDR3 is 15 amino acids long. The V end lost 0 bases, the J end lost 7 bases, and 13 bases lay between the germline ends. CDR1 SGHAT and CDR2 FQNNGV come from the germline V gene. The CDR3 spells CASSLDNRVPNEQFF. The CDR3 coding sequence is TGTGCCAGCAGCTTAGATAACAGGGTACCTAATGAGCAGTTCTTC.

This chain joins TRBV7-2 and TRBJ2-7, with D possibly being TRBD2 (6 bases). This CDR3 comprises 15 residues. Germline V lookup: CDR1 SGHTA, CDR2 FQGNSA. V dropped 7 bases and J dropped 0 bases, with 16 bases sitting between them. In DNA form, the CDR3 reads TGTGCCAGCAAACGAGTCGCGGGATTCTCCTACGAGCAGTACTTC. It encodes CASKRVAGFSYEQYF.

A word on this clone: The junction differs from germline at one of its ends, possibly a read error. The chain couples TRBV19 to TRBJ2-6; TRBD1 matches at 9 bases. Per germline, CDR1 LNHDA and CDR2 SQIVND (reference sequence). CDR3 length: 16 residues. Here the CDR3 reads CASADRGTTGANGLTF. The DNA for the CDR3 is TGTGCCAGTGCGGACAGGGGTACAACTGGGGCCAACGGCCTGACTTTC. Supplemented by reference TRBV19 and TRBJ2-6, the full variable domain reads DGGITQSPKYLFRKEGQNVTLSCEQNLNHDAMYWYRQDPGQGLRLIYYSQIVNDFQKGDIAEGYSVSREKKESFPLTVTSAQKNPTAFYLCASADRGTTGANGLTFGAGSRLTVL.

The table lists this clone with a count of one. A junction end diverges from the germline sequence, so it may reflect a read error. J is TRBJ2-6 and V is TRBV29-1, with 8 positions matching TRBD1. The CDR3 consists of 14 residues. CDR1 and CDR2 from the germline V gene are SQVTM and ANQGSEA. CDR3 loop: CSVQGARGANGLTF. CDR3 sequence (DNA): TGCAGCGTTCAGGGGGCGCGAGGGGCCAACGGCCTGACTTTC.

The rearrangement links TRBV5-6 to TRBJ2-7; 9 positions match TRBD1. CDR1 is SGHDT, CDR2 YYEEEE, per germline. With V trimmed by 2 bases and J by 4 bases, 4 bases remained unmatched. CDR3 length: 14 amino acids. CDR3 amino acids: CASSLYRGPYEQYV. The CDR3 coding sequence is TGTGCCAGCAGCTTATACAGGGGGCCATACGAGCAGTACGTC.

The DNA of the CDR3 is TGTGCCAGCAGTTCCGGGACAGGGGGGTCAAATGAGCAGTTCTTC. Translation gives CASSSGTGGSNEQFF. The chain recombines TRBV6-5 with TRBJ2-1, with TRBD1 matching 11 bases. J was trimmed by 7 bases and V by 4 bases; bases with no gene match: 6. CDR3 length: 15 amino acids. Per the germline V gene, CDR1 is MNHEY and CDR2 is SVGAGI.

With regard to this clone: In the same sample, other DNA sequences code for this CDR3. V is TRBV2 and J is TRBJ1-1, with D uncertain. Germline CDR1 SNHLY, CDR2 FYNNEI. V was pared by 2 bases and J by 5 bases, with 9 bases between. This CDR3 has 13 amino acids. The CDR3 spells CASSEFSSTEAFF. As DNA, the CDR3 is TGTGCCAGCAGTGAATTCTCTTCTACTGAAGCTTTCTTT.

On this clone: Germline and junction disagree at one end, which may indicate a read error. The CDR3 is CASSAPGLGAKNSQYF. As DNA, the CDR3 is TGTGCCAGCAGTGCTCCGGGACTGGGCGCCAAAAACAGTCAGTACTTC. This chain joins TRBV28 and TRBJ2-4; maybe TRBD2 (6 bases). Germline-derived CDR1 and CDR2 are MDHEN and SYDVKM. The CDR3 contains 16 residues.